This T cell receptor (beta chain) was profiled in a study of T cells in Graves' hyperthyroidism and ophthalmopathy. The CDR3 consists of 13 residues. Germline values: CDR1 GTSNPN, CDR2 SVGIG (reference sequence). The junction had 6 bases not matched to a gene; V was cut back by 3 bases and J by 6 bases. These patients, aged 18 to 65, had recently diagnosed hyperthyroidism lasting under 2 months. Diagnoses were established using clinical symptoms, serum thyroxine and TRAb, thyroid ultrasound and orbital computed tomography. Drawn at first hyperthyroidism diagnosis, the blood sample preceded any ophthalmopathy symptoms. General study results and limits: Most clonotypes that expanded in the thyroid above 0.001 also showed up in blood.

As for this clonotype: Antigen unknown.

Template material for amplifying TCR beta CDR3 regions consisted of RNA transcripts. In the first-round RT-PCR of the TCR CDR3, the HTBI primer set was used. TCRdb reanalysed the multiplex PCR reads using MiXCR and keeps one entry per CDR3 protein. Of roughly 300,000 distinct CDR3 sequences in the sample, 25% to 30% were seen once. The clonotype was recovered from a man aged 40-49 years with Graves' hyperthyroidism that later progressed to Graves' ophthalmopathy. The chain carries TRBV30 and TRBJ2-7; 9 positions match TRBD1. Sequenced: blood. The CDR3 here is CAWRRTGAAEQYF. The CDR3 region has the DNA TGTGCCTGGAGAAGGACAGGGGCGGCCGAGCAGTACTTC.